This entry lists 13 T cell receptor beta chains sequenced from one sample in a study of T-cell memory formation after mild COVID-19. TCRdb fed the 5' RACE reads into MiXCR, producing one record per CDR3 protein. The sample includes around 340,000 distinct CDR3 sequences, approximately 13% seen only once; the top ten take about 20%. Sample: PBMCs or a T cell subset sorted from them (not recorded which). The receptors originated from a man younger than 35 who had mild COVID-19 (a few samples of this study predate the infection). Cell type and time point are not known.

This chain uses TRBV6-2 or TRBV6-3 with TRBJ2-5; either TRBD1 or TRBD2 may supply D (5 bases each). Trimming stripped 2 bases from V and 5 bases from J, with 12 bases between. The CDR3 totals 14 residues. Germline V gene data show CDR1 as MNHEY and CDR2 as SVGEGT. This CDR3 reads CASSYRGKGETQYF. CDR3 nucleotides: TGTGCCAGCAGTTACCGGGGAAAGGGGGAGACCCAGTACTTC.

This clonotype was counted a few times. The gene calls are TRBV6-5 and TRBJ2-3; 7 nucleotides match TRBD2. There are 16 residues in the CDR3. V trimming: 2 bases; J trimming: 2 bases; junction bases outside the gene matches: 7. Germline assignment: CDR1 MNHEY and CDR2 SVGAGI. DNA for the CDR3: TGTGCCAGCAGTTACATAGGCGGGGGATTCACAGATACGCAGTATTTT. This codes for CASSYIGGGFTDTQYF.

This clonotype appeared a few times. The gene calls are TRBV18 and TRBJ1-2; 10 bases agree with TRBD1. The CDR3 spans 15 residues. Germline-derived CDR1 and CDR2 are KGHSH and LQKENI. The ends lost 6 bases at V and 6 bases at J; junction bases unmatched: 10. CDR3: CASSPQTGGHDGYTF. CDR3 coding DNA: TGTGCCAGCTCGCCCCAGACAGGGGGCCACGATGGCTACACCTTC.

This clonotype was seen a few times. This sequence joins TRBV9 and TRBJ1-1; TRBD1 aligns across 8 bases. The V gene end was trimmed by 0 bases and the J gene end by 5 bases; junction bases not matched to a gene: 9. Germline lookup yields CDR1 SGDLS and CDR2 YYNGEE. This CDR3 spans 16 amino acids. CDR3 sequence reads: CASSVAGRGRRTEAFF. The CDR3 DNA reads TGTGCCAGCAGCGTAGCGGGCAGGGGGCGGCGGACTGAAGCTTTCTTT.

This clonotype showed up just a few times. The CDR3 DNA reads TGTGCCAGCAGCTTGGACGGTAGAAAAAACATTCAGTACTTC. Translation: CASSLDGRKNIQYF. This chain joins TRBV7-2 and TRBJ2-4; D ambiguous. The V gene's germline CDR1 is SGHTA and CDR2 FQGNSA. Trimming took 3 bases from V and 4 from J, leaving 10 bases between them. The CDR3 loop spans 14 amino acids.

The gene calls are TRBV24-1 and TRBJ2-2; D unresolved. The V gene's germline CDR1 is KGHDR and CDR2 SFDVKD. This CDR3 has 13 residues. The ends were cut back, 3 bases at V and 6 bases at J, with 7 bases in the middle. The chain's CDR3 is CATSDPPAGELFF. CDR3 DNA sequence: TGTGCCACCAGTGATCCTCCGGCCGGGGAGCTGTTTTTT.

There are a few counts of this clonotype. The CDR3 here is CASSLSKENIQYF. The CDR3 region has the DNA TGTGCCAGCAGCTTGAGTAAAGAAAACATTCAGTACTTC. The chain couples TRBV5-6 to TRBJ2-4; D call uncertain. V gave up 1 base and J gave up 5 bases, with 7 bases separating them. The CDR3 loop spans 13 amino acids. Germline V gene data show CDR1 as SGHDT and CDR2 as YYEEEE.

V is TRBV20-1 and J is TRBJ2-7; TRBD1 is a possible D gene (7 bases). CDR1 is DFQATT and CDR2 is SNEGSKA in the germline V gene (reference sequence). This CDR3 spans 16 amino acids. Trimming stripped 1 base from V and 2 bases from J, with 18 bases between. DNA of the CDR3: TGCAGTGCTAGAGCCCCGGCGGGGCAGGGGGCCTACGAGCAGTACTTC. Translated, it gives CSARAPAGQGAYEQYF.

This clonotype showed up just a few times. The rearrangement links TRBV5-6 to TRBJ1-2; D ambiguous. Trimming stripped 1 base from V and 4 bases from J, with 20 bases between. Germline values: CDR1 SGHDT, CDR2 YYEEEE. The CDR3 is 17 residues long. CDR3 sequence: CASSLSPQDLSTYGYTF. The CDR3 DNA sequence: TGTGCCAGCAGCTTGTCCCCCCAAGATCTCAGTACCTATGGCTACACCTTC.

This clonotype has at least ten counts. This sequence joins TRBV6-5 and TRBJ1-1, with D uncertain. CDR3 length: 15 amino acids. Germline lookup yields CDR1 MNHEY and CDR2 SVGAGI. V lost 0 bases, J lost 0 bases, and 8 bases lay in between. The CDR3 protein is CASSYSSSLNTEAFF. The CDR3 nucleotides read TGTGCCAGCAGTTACTCCTCTTCATTGAACACTGAAGCTTTCTTT.

This clonotype has more than one count but fewer than ten. This chain joins TRBV4-1 and TRBJ2-3; no firm D call. The CDR3 covers 16 residues. Germline CDR1 and CDR2: MGHRA and YSYEKL. The V end lost 0 bases, the J end lost 0 bases, and 10 bases lay between the germline ends. This CDR3 reads CASSQDWIPSTDTQYF. CDR3 DNA: TGCGCCAGCAGCCAAGATTGGATTCCTAGCACAGATACGCAGTATTTT.

J is TRBJ1-1 and V is TRBV5-1; D ambiguous. Germline CDR1 is SGHRS and CDR2 is YFSETQ. Trimming pared 1 base from V and 0 bases from J, leaving 10 bases between. The CDR3 is 15 residues long. The CDR3 is CASSLSFWMNTEAFF. The CDR3 coding sequence is TGCGCCAGCAGCTTGTCTTTTTGGATGAACACTGAAGCTTTCTTT.

The gene calls are TRBV20-1 and TRBJ2-7; no clear D gene. Germline CDR1 reads DFQATT; CDR2 reads SNEGSKA (reference sequence). Trimming left V 2 bases short and J 6 bases short, with 8 bases between. This CDR3 has 11 residues. CDR3 DNA: TGCAGTGCTAGATCCGGGTTCGAGCAGTACGTC. Its translation: CSARSGFEQYV.